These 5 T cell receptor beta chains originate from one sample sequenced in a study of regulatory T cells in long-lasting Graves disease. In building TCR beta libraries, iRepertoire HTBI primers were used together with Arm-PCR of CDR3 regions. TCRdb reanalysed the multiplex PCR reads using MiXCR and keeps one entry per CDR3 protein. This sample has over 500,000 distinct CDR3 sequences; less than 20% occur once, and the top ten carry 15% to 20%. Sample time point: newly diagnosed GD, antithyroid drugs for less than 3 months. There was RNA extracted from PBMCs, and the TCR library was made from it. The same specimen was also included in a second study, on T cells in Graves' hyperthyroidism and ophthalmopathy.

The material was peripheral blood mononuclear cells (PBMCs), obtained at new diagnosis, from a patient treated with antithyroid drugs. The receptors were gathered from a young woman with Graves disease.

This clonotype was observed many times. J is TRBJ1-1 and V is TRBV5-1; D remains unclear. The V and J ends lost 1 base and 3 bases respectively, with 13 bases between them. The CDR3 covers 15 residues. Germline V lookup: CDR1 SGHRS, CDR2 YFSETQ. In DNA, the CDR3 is TGCGCCAGCAGCTTGTTGAGATCCGAAGACACTGAAGCTTTCTTT. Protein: CASSLLRSEDTEAFF.

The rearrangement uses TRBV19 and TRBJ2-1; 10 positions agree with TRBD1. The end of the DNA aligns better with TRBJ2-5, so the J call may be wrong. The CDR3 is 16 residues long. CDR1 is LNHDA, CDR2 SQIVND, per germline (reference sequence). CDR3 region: CAGTPQRDRGFETQYF. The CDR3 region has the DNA TGTGCCGGTACTCCTCAGCGGGACAGGGGTTTTGAGACCCAGTACTTC.

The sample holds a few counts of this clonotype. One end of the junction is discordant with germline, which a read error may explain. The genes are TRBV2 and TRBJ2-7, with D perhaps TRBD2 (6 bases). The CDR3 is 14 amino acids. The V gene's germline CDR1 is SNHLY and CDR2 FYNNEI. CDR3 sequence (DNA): TGTGCCGGCAGGATCGGCGGGGCAAGTTACGAGCAGTACTTC. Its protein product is CAGRIGGASYEQYF.

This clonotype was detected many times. CDR3 nucleotides: TGTGCCAGCAGCTTAGTTGCGGGGGGAGATACGCAGTATTTT. Its protein is CASSLVAGGDTQYF. The chain employs TRBV7-3 and TRBJ2-3, with 8 bases identical to TRBD2. The CDR3 loop spans 14 amino acids. Germline assignment: CDR1 SGHTA and CDR2 FQGTGA. The V segment lost 2 bases and the J segment 5 bases; nucleotides outside the gene matches: 3.

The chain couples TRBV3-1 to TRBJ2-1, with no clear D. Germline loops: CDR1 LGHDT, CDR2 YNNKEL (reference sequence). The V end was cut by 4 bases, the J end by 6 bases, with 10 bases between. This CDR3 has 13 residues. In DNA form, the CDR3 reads TGTGCCAGCAGCCCAGGACCGATCAATGAGCAGTTCTTC. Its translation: CASSPGPINEQFF.